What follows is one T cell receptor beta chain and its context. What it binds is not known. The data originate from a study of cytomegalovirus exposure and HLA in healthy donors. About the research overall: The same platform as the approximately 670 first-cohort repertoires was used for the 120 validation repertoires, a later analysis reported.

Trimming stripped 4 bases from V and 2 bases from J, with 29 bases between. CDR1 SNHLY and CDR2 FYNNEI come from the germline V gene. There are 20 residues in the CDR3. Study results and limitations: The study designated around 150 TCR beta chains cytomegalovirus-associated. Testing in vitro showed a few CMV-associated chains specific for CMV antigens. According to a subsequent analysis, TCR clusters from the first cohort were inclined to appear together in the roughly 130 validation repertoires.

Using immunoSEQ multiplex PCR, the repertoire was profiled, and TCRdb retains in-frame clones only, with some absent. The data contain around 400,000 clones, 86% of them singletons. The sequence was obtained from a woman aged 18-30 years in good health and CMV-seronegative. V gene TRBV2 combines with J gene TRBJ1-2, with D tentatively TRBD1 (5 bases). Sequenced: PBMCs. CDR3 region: CASSVKEGTGPLRRNYGYTF. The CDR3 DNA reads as TGTGCCAGCAGTGTTAAGGAGGGAACAGGCCCGCTCCGCCGGAACTATGGCTACACCTTC.